This entry lists 28 T cell receptor beta chains sequenced from one sample in a study of cytomegalovirus exposure and HLA in healthy donors. PCR was performed using 60 Vbeta and 13 Jbeta primers. Clones were sequenced by immunoSEQ multiplex PCR, and TCRdb holds only the in-frame ones, with some missing. Here the sample spans fewer than 150,000 clones, around 80% being singletons. Source material: PBMCs. These TCRs come from a man aged 50-59 years in good health and CMV-seronegative.

This chain connects TRBV5-1 to TRBJ2-6, with D hard to call. CDR1 and CDR2 (germline): SGHRS, YFSETQ. This CDR3 comprises 16 residues. Trimming cost V 0 bases and J 0 bases, with 7 bases left between them. CDR3 protein: CASSLVPSSGANVLTF. In DNA form, the CDR3 reads TGCGCCAGCAGCTTGGTTCCCAGCTCTGGGGCCAACGTCCTGACTTTC.

This chain links TRBV4-1 with TRBJ2-1; 13 positions match TRBD2. This CDR3 comprises 16 residues. CDR1 is MGHRA, CDR2 YSYEKL, per germline. Trimming removed 3 bases from V and 6 bases from J; junction bases left unmatched: 5. This chain's CDR3 is CASSQEGLAGINEQFF. The CDR3 DNA sequence: TGCGCCAGCAGCCAGGAGGGACTAGCGGGGATCAATGAGCAGTTCTTC.

V is TRBV9 and J is TRBJ2-1; 8 positions agree with TRBD1. J gave up 6 bases and V 4 bases, and 9 bases lay outside the gene matches. The CDR3 is 15 residues long. Looked up from germline, CDR1 is SGDLS and CDR2 is YYNGEE. CDR3 nucleotides: TGTGCCAGCAGCCCCCCGCGGGACAGGATCAATGAGCAGTTCTTC. Translation: CASSPPRDRINEQFF.

The chain joins TRBV7-9 to TRBJ1-2; D might be TRBD1 (6 bases). V lost 4 bases, J lost 8 bases, and 17 bases lay in between. The CDR3 is made up of 14 amino acids. CDR1 is SEHNR, CDR2 FQNEAQ, per germline (reference sequence). The CDR3, as DNA: TGTGCCAGCAGCTCGGACAGTTGGAGGCACGGCTACACCTTC. Translating gives CASSSDSWRHGYTF.

A single count supports this clone. The CDR3 reads CASSLVGRLAGYNEQFF. Written as DNA, the CDR3 is TGTGCCAGCAGCTTGGTGGGGAGACTAGCGGGGTACAATGAGCAGTTCTTC. The genes are TRBV5-4 and TRBJ2-1; 11 bases agree with TRBD2. The trim removed 0 bases at V and 4 bases at J, leaving 6 bases unmatched. Germline V gene sequence: CDR1 SGHNT, CDR2 YYREEE (reference sequence). The CDR3 sequence is 17 residues long.

The chain uses TRBV19 and TRBJ1-3; no definite D call. V was clipped by 5 bases and J by 0 bases, with 11 bases between them. CDR3 length: 15 amino acids. Germline CDR1 and CDR2: LNHDA and SQIVND (reference sequence). The CDR3 bases are TGTGCCAGTAGTTATCTAGCCGGCTCTGGAAACACCATATATTTT. It translates to CASSYLAGSGNTIYF.

The chain joins TRBV2 to TRBJ2-7; D possibly corresponds to TRBD1 (6 bases). The CDR3 consists of 12 residues. Germline loops: CDR1 SNHLY, CDR2 FYNNEI. The V gene lost 5 bases and the J gene lost 3 bases, with 8 bases spanning the gap. The CDR3 protein is CASSKGVYEQYF. In DNA form, the CDR3 reads TGTGCCAGCAGTAAGGGGGTCTACGAGCAGTACTTC.

The rearrangement joins TRBV5-6 to TRBJ2-7, with a possible D match to TRBD1 (6 bases). There are 14 residues in the CDR3. CDR1 and CDR2 (germline): SGHDT, YYEEEE. V was cut by 4 bases and J by 3 bases, with 14 bases left in between. The CDR3 coding sequence is TGTGCCAGCAGCGCAACTCAGGGGAGCTACGAGCAGTACTTC. Translated, it gives CASSATQGSYEQYF.

In this sample, this clone turned up once. V and J are TRBV28 and TRBJ2-5; TRBD2 might be the D (5 bases). The J call is in doubt because the DNA end fits TRBJ2-7 better. The CDR3 spans 13 residues. Germline V gene data show CDR1 as MDHEN and CDR2 as SYDVKM. The CDR3 spells CASSAVPRSEQYF. For the CDR3, the DNA is TGTGCCAGCTCAGCGGTCCCACGGAGCGAGCAGTACTTC.

The genes are TRBV5-1 and TRBJ2-7; D is possibly TRBD2 (5 bases). V was clipped by 4 bases and J by 5 bases, with 10 bases between them. The CDR3 has 12 amino acids. The V gene's germline CDR1 is SGHRS and CDR2 YFSETQ. The CDR3 spells CASSTGADEQYF. The CDR3 DNA follows: TGCGCCAGCAGCACTGGAGCGGACGAGCAGTACTTC.

This clone was recorded a few times. This chain connects TRBV28 to TRBJ2-7, with 9 bases lining up with TRBD1. Per germline, CDR1 MDHEN and CDR2 SYDVKM. CDR3 length equals 16 residues. V dropped 6 bases and J dropped 0; count of bases not matched to a gene: 9. CDR3 amino acids: CASRPMGTGNSYEQYF. For the CDR3, the DNA is TGTGCCAGCAGGCCCATGGGGACAGGGAACTCCTACGAGCAGTACTTC.

In this sample, this clone turned up once. The V gene is TRBV11-3, the J gene TRBJ2-7; 9 bases are a match to TRBD1. Germline values: CDR1 SGHNT, CDR2 YENEEA. This CDR3 contains 12 residues. Trimming at V came to 5 bases and at J to 5 bases, leaving 1 base not matched to a gene. The CDR3 loop reads CASSRTGDEQYF. The CDR3 DNA reads TGTGCCAGCAGCCGGACAGGGGACGAGCAGTACTTC.

The chain links TRBV11-3 to TRBJ2-2; D uncertain. CDR1 SGHNT and CDR2 YENEEA come from the germline V gene. Trimming shortened V by 4 bases and J by 4 bases, and 10 bases separated the two germline ends. This CDR3 region has 14 residues. Here the CDR3 reads CASSSRLITGELFF. The CDR3, as DNA: TGTGCCAGCAGCTCCAGACTGATCACCGGGGAGCTGTTTTTT.

The V gene is TRBV5-4, the J gene TRBJ1-5; the D gene is possibly TRBD1 (5 bases). The CDR3 totals 14 residues. In germline, CDR1 is SGHNT, CDR2 YYREEE (reference sequence). The V end lost 1 base, the J end lost 4 bases, and 9 bases lay between the germline ends. The CDR3, as DNA: TGTGCCAGCAGCTTGCAGGGTGGAAATCAGCCCCAGCATTTT. It codes for CASSLQGGNQPQHF.

The gene calls are TRBV6-5 and TRBJ2-2; a possible D gene is TRBD2 (6 bases). The ends were cut back, 5 bases at V and 6 bases at J, with 16 bases in the middle. The CDR3 spans 15 residues. The V gene's germline CDR1 is MNHEY and CDR2 SVGAGI. In DNA form, the CDR3 reads TGTGCCAGCAGTCCCCCAGGGCGGGAAGCCGGGGAGCTGTTTTTT. The encoded protein is CASSPPGREAGELFF.

This clone appeared a few times. J is TRBJ2-3 and V is TRBV18; D remains unclear. Looked up from germline, CDR1 is KGHSH and CDR2 is LQKENI. The V end lost 3 bases, the J end lost 2 bases, and 9 bases lay between the germline ends. The CDR3 is 14 amino acids. In DNA, the CDR3 is TGTGCCAGCTCACCCCCTAGTTACACAGATACGCAGTATTTT. Protein sequence: CASSPPSYTDTQYF.

This chain uses TRBV6-5 with TRBJ1-5, with a possible D match to TRBD1 (6 bases). Trimming cost V 4 bases and J 4 bases, with 11 bases left between them. The CDR3 loop spans 14 amino acids. Germline CDR1 reads MNHEY; CDR2 reads SVGAGI. The CDR3 region is CASSSGTRNQPQHF. CDR3 sequence (DNA): TGTGCCAGCAGTTCTGGGACAAGAAATCAGCCCCAGCATTTT.

V usage is TRBV7-3 and J usage is TRBJ2-1; TRBD2 agrees at 8 bases. The V gene end was trimmed by 2 bases and the J gene end by 14 bases; junction bases not matched to a gene: 5. The CDR3 has 12 residues. Germline CDR1 is SGHTA and CDR2 is FQGTGA. The DNA for the CDR3 is TGTGCCAGCAGCTTAGGGGGGACTAGTAAGTTCTTC. Residues: CASSLGGTSKFF.

CDR3 loop: CASSHTSGRFYEQYF. The CDR3 DNA reads as TGTGCCAGCAGCCACACTAGCGGGAGATTCTACGAGCAGTACTTC. The gene calls are TRBV11-1 and TRBJ2-7, with 11 nucleotides matching TRBD2. The ends lost 5 bases at V and 3 bases at J; junction bases unmatched: 6. There are 15 residues in the CDR3. Germline loops: CDR1 SGHAT, CDR2 FQDESV (reference sequence).

A word on this clone: At one of its ends the junction is not consistent with the germline gene, which may arise from a read error. The CDR3 loop is CTSSMDRVNTEAFF. Written as DNA, the CDR3 is TGTACCAGCAGCATGGACAGGGTAAACACTGAAGCTTTCTTT. The V gene is TRBV6-5, the J gene TRBJ1-1, with 8 bases identical to TRBD1. The CDR3 has 14 residues. Germline lookup yields CDR1 MNHEY and CDR2 SVGAGI.

The chain carries TRBV30 and TRBJ2-3, with D possibly TRBD2 on 6 matching bases. The CDR3 consists of 15 residues. Germline CDR1 is GTSNPN and CDR2 is SVGIG (reference sequence). Trimming took off 5 bases at V and 6 bases at J, with 21 bases between the two ends. For the CDR3, the DNA is TGTGCCTGGGGACCGGGACTCAAATTGGGGGATACGCAGTATTTT. This encodes CAWGPGLKLGDTQYF.

The rearrangement joins TRBV25-1 to TRBJ1-1, with D uncertain. There are 13 residues in the CDR3. Per germline, CDR1 MGHDK and CDR2 SYGVNS. The V end was cut by 8 bases, the J end by 4 bases, with 14 bases between. The CDR3 DNA reads TGTGCCAGCGGCTTGGACTTGAGCACTGAAGCTTTCTTT. This gives the protein CASGLDLSTEAFF.

The chain is built from TRBV5-1 and TRBJ2-7; 8 bases are a match to TRBD1. The CDR3 is 15 residues long. The germline gives CDR1 SGHRS, CDR2 YFSETQ. Losses at the gene ends were 2 bases for V and 1 base for J; bases not matched to a gene: 5. CDR3 residues: CASSFRTGSSYEQYF. The DNA for the CDR3 is TGCGCCAGCAGCTTTAGGACAGGGTCTTCCTACGAGCAGTACTTC.

The gene calls are TRBV5-4 and TRBJ2-2; D unresolved. Trimming cost V 3 bases and J 4 bases, with 13 bases left between them. Germline CDR1 reads SGHNT; CDR2 reads YYREEE (reference sequence). The CDR3 loop spans 15 amino acids. The CDR3 sequence: CASSWAGRITGELFF. CDR3 in DNA: TGTGCCAGCAGCTGGGCCGGCAGGATCACCGGGGAGCTGTTTTTT.

This clone showed up just a few times. The genes are TRBV13 and TRBJ2-7, with TRBD1 matching 9 bases. The germline CDR1 and CDR2 sequences are PRHDT and FYEKMQ (reference sequence). This CDR3 comprises 14 residues. The V segment lost 4 bases and the J segment 3 bases; nucleotides outside the gene matches: 4. In DNA form, the CDR3 reads TGTGCCAGCAGCTGGGGGACAGGGAGCTACGAGCAGTACTTC. Translation: CASSWGTGSYEQYF. Complete variable domain (other parts from reference TRBV13 and TRBJ2-7): AAGVIQSPRHLIKEKRETATLKCYPIPRHDTVYWYQQGPGQDPQFLISFYEKMQSDKGSIPDRFSAQQFSDYHSELNMSSLELGDSALYFCASSWGTGSYEQYFGPGTRLTVT.

The chain combines TRBV19 with TRBJ2-7, with a possible D match to TRBD1 (6 bases). This CDR3 contains 13 residues. From germline, CDR1 is LNHDA and CDR2 SQIVND (reference sequence). Trimming removed 3 bases from V and 3 bases from J, with 9 bases in between. CDR3 residues: CASSIQGHYEQYF. CDR3 bases: TGTGCCAGTAGTATTCAGGGGCACTACGAGCAGTACTTC.

This clone came up a few times. The chain couples TRBV7-9 to TRBJ2-7; D possibly corresponds to TRBD1 (6 bases). The length of the CDR3 is 13 residues. Trimming pared 3 bases from V and 5 bases from J, leaving 11 bases between. CDR1 and CDR2 (germline): SEHNR, FQNEAQ (reference sequence). The CDR3: CASSLARDNEQYF. DNA for the CDR3: TGTGCCAGCAGCTTGGCCAGGGACAACGAGCAGTACTTC.

The gene calls are TRBV7-6 and TRBJ2-5; 12 nucleotides line up with TRBD2. Germline CDR1 SGHVS, CDR2 FNYEAQ. This CDR3 has 16 residues. With V trimmed by 4 bases and J by 5 bases, 8 bases remained unmatched. This chain's CDR3 is CASSSTTSGGWETQYF. The CDR3 coding sequence is TGTGCCAGCAGCTCGACGACTAGCGGGGGTTGGGAGACCCAGTACTTC.